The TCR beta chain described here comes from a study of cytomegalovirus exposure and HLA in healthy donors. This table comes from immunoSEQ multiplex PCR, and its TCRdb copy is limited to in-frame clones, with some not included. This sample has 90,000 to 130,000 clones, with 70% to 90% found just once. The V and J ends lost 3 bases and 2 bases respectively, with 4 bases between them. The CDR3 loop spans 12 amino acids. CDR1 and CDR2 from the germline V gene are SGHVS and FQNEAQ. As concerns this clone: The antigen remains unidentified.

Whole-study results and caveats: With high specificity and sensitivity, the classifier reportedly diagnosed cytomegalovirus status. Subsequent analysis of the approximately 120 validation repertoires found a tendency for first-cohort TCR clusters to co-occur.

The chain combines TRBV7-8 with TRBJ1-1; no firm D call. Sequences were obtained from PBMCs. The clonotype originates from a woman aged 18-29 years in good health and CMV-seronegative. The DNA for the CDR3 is TGTGCCAGCAGCTTCCCAAACACTGAAGCTTTCTTT. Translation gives CASSFPNTEAFF.